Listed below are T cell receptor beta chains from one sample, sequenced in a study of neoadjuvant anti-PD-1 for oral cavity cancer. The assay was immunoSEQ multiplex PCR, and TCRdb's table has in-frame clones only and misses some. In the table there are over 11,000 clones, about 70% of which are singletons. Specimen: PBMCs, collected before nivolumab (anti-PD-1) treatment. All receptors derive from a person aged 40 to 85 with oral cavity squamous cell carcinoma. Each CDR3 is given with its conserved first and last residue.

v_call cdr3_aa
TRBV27 CASSPRVGFYDEQYF
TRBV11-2 CASSSQNLGAFAGELFF
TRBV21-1 CARHRDRGLMDTEAFF
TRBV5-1 CASSLEPAGGYNEQFF
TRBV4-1 CASSQGVGGANVLTF
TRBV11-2 CASTRPGRNYGYTF
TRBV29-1 CSVDSGTGHYEQFF
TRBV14 CASSQRSSSYNSPLHF
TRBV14 CASSSLGGTSGRTEQYF
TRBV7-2 CASSPLSGYEQYF
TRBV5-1 CASSSGEPTDTQYF
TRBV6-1 CASSVGTEETQYF
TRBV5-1 CASSSTSGRAGTGELFF
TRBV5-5 CASSLPRGLDTQYF
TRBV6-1 CASQDLRWTDTQYF
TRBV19 CASSIQIGQHEAFF
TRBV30 CAWRDRERGYTF
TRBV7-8 CASSFRRLAGYEQYF
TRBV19 CASSPGQGTEQYF
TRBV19 CASKREWDRRAQYSNQPQHF